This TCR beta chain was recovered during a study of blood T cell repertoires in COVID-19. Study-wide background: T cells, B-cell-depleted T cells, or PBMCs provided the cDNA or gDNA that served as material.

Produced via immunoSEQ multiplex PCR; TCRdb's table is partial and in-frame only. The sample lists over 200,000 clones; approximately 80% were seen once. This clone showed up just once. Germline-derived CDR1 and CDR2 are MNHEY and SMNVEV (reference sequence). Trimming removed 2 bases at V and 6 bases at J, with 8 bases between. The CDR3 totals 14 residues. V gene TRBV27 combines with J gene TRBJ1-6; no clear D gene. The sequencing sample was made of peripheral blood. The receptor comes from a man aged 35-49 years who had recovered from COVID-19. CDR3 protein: CASSLRRVNSPLHF. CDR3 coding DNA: TGTGCCAGCAGTTTAAGGAGGGTTAATTCACCCCTCCACTTT.